This T cell receptor beta chain appears in the sequencing data of a study of identical twins. Template switching supplied a universal primer site; unique molecular identifiers were carried on the cDNA. Each CDR3 protein gets one entry after TCRdb re-called the 5' RACE reads with MiXCR. Counted here are 1.5 million to 2 million distinct CDR3 sequences, around 29% occurring once; the ten biggest clones make up 0.27%. Study-wide findings and caveats: Twins showed weaker excess sharing in their beta out-of-frame sequences. Zero-insertion findings could be partly confounded by invariant cells (MAIT and iNKT cells). Fewer insertions characterized abundant cord blood beta clonotypes, whereas memory repertoires showed none.

About this clonotype: Antigen: not known.

V lost 1 base to trimming and J lost 5 bases, with 6 bases between them. The length of the CDR3 is 13 residues. Germline V gene sequence: CDR1 SGHTA, CDR2 FQGNSA. The rearrangement links TRBV7-2 to TRBJ1-5; D ambiguous. Sequencing was carried out using cord blood. The receptor was derived from a newborn girl in good health. This CDR3 is CASSLGYDQPQHF. The CDR3 DNA is TGTGCCAGCAGCTTAGGGTACGATCAGCCCCAGCATTTT.